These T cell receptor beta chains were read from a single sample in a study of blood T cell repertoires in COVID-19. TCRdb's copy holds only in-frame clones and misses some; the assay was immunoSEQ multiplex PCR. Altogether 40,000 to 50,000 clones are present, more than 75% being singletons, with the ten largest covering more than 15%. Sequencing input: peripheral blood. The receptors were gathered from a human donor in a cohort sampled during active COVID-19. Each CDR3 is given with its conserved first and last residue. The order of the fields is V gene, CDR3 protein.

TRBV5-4 CASSFGPTGNYGYTF
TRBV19 CATTGPSGANVLTF
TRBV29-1 CSVDSPVGGSYGYTF
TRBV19 CASSPWAVLSNQPQHF
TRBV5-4 CASSPGEVPEAFF
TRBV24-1 CATSNRDTQYF
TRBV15 CATSRGTAEAFF
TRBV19 CASSVNGDRAYSNQPQHF
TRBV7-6 CASSLAWGQGETQYF
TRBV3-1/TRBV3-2 CASSRRQADGYTF